This T cell receptor (beta chain) was identified in a study of control samples from healthy donors and cancer patients. Clones were sequenced by immunoSEQ multiplex PCR, and TCRdb holds only the in-frame ones, with some missing. The sample has under 130,000 clones, around 88% seen once. Looked up from germline, CDR1 is MNHEY and CDR2 is SVGAGI. The CDR3 extends over 14 amino acids. V lost 6 bases and J lost 10, with 16 bases in between. The rearrangement links TRBV6-5 to TRBJ1-6, with no clear D. The receptor's source is a man between 60 and 75 years old with lung cancer. The sequenced sample was PBMCs. CDR3 protein: CASSTEGVRSPLHF. CDR3 in DNA: TGTGCCAGCAGCACAGAAGGTGTGAGATCACCCCTCCACTTT.